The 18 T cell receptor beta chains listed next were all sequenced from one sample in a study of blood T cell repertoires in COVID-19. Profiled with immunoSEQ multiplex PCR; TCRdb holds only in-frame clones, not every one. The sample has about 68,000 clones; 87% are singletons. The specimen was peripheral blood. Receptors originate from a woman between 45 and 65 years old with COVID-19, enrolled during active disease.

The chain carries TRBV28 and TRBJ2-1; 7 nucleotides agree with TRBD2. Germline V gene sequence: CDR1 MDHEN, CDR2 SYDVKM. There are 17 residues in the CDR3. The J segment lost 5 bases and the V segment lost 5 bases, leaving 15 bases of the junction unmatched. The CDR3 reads CASSGPLGAGANNEQFF. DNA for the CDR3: TGTGCCAGCAGTGGCCCCCTCGGGGCGGGAGCAAACAATGAGCAGTTCTTC.

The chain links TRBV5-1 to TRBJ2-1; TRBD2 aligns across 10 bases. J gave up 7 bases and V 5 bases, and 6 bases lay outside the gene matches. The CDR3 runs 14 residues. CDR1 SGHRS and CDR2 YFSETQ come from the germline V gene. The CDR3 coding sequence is TGCGCCAGCAGGAGGCTAGCGGGAGAGAATGAGCAGTTCTTC. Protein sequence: CASRRLAGENEQFF.

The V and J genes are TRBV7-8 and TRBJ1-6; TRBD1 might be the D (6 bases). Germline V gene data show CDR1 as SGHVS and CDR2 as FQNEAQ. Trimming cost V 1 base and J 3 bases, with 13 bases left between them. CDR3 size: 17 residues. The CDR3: CASSLEGGLVYNSPLHF. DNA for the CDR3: TGTGCCAGCAGCTTAGAGGGGGGGCTAGTCTATAATTCACCCCTCCACTTT.

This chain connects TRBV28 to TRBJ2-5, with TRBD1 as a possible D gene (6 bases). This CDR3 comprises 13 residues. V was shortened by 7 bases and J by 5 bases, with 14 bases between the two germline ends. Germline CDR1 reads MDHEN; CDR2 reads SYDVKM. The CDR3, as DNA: TGTGCCAGCACCTTAGGGGGAGTCGAGACCCAGTACTTC. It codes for CASTLGGVETQYF.

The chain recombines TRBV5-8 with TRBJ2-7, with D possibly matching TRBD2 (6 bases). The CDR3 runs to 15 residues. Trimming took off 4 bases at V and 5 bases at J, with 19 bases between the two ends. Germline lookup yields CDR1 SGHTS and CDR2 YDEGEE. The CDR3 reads CASSAFAGLLNEQYF. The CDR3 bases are TGTGCCAGCAGCGCTTTTGCGGGACTCTTAAACGAGCAGTACTTC.

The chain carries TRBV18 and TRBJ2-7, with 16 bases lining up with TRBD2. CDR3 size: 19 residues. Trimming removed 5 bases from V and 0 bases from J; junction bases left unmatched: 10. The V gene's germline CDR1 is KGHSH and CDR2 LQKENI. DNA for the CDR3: TGTGCCAGCTCAATCACCGGGACTAGCGGGAGGGTGAGCTCCTACGAGCAGTACTTC. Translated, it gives CASSITGTSGRVSSYEQYF.

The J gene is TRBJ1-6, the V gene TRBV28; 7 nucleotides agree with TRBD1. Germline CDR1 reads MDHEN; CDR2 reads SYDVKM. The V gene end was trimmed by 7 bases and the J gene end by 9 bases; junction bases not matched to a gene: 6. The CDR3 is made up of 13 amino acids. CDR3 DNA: TGTGCCAGCAAACTGACAGGGACTTCACCCCTCCACTTT. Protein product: CASKLTGTSPLHF.

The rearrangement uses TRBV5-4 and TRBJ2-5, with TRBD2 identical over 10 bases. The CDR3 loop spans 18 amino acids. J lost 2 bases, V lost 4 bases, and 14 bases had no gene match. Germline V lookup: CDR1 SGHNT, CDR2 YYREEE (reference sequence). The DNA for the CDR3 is TGTGCCAGCAGCAAGCTCCATAATAGCGGGAGGCTTCAAGAGACCCAGTACTTC. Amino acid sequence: CASSKLHNSGRLQETQYF.

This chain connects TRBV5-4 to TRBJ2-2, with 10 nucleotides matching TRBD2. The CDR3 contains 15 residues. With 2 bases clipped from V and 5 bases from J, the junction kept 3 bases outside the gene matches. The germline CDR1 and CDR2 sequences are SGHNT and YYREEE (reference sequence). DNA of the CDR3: TGTGCCAGCAGCTTTTTGACTAGCGGGACCGGGGAGCTGTTTTTT. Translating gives CASSFLTSGTGELFF.

The CDR3 DNA sequence: TGTGCCTGGAGGCTAGCGGGCCGCAATGAGCAGTTCTTC. Encoded protein: CAWRLAGRNEQFF. The chain has TRBV30 and TRBJ2-1; 8 positions match TRBD2. The CDR3 is 13 amino acids. From germline, CDR1 is GTSNPN and CDR2 SVGIG (reference sequence). The V segment lost 3 bases and the J segment 6 bases; nucleotides outside the gene matches: 4.

The CDR3 sequence: CASSDSGIYEQYF. The CDR3 region has the DNA TGTGCCAGCAGTGATTCGGGGATCTACGAGCAGTACTTC. The chain joins TRBV6-1 to TRBJ2-7; D possibly corresponds to TRBD2 (5 bases). Germline V lookup: CDR1 MNHNS, CDR2 SASEGT. The CDR3 is made up of 13 amino acids. Trimming left V 3 bases short and J 3 bases short, with 9 bases between.

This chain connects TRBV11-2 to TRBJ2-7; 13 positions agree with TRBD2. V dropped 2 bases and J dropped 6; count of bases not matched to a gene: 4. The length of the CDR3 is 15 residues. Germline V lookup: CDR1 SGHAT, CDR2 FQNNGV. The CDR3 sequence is CASSLTSGRVTEQYF. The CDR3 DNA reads TGTGCCAGCAGCTTAACTAGCGGGAGGGTTACCGAGCAGTACTTC.

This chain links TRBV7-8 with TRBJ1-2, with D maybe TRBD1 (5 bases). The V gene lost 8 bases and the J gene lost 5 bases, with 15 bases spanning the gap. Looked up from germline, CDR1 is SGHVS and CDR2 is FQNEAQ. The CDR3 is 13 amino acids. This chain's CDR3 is CASAGRTGYGYTF. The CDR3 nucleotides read TGTGCCAGCGCGGGGCGTACGGGATATGGCTACACCTTC.

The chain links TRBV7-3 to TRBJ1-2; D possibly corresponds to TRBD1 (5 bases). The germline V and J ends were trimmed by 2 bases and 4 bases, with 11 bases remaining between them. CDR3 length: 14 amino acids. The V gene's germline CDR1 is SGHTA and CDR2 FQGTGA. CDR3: CASSLVPGIYGYTF. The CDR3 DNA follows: TGTGCCAGCAGCTTAGTGCCAGGGATCTATGGCTACACCTTC. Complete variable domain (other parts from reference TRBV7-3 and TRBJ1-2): GAGVSQTPSNKVTEKGKYVELRCDPISGHTALYWYRQSLGQGPEFLIYFQGTGAADDSGLPNDRFFAVRPEGSVSTLKIQRTERGDSAVYLCASSLVPGIYGYTFGSGTRLTVV.

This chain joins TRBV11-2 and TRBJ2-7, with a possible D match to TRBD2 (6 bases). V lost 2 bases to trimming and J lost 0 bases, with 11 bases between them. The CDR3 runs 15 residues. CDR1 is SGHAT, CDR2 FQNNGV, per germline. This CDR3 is CASSLFHSGSYEQYF. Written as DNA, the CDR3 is TGTGCCAGCAGCTTATTTCATAGCGGCTCCTACGAGCAGTACTTC.

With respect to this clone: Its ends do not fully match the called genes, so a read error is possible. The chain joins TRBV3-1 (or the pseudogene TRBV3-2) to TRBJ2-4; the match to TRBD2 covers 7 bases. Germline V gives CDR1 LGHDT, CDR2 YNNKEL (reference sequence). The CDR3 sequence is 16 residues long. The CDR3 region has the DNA TGTGCCAGCAGCCAACCAATAGCGGGTGGGAAAAGCATTCAGTACTTC. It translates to CASSQPIAGGKSIQYF.

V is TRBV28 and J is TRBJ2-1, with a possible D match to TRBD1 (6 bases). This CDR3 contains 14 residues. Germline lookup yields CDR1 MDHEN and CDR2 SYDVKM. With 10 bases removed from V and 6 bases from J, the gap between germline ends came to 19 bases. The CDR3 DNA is TGTGCCACCGTCCCCGGACAGAATTTCAATGAGCAGTTCTTC. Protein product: CATVPGQNFNEQFF.

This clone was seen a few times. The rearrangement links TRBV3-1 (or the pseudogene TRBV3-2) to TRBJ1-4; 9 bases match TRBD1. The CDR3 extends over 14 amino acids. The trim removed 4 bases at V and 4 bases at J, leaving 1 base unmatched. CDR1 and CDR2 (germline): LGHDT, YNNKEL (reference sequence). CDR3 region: CASSPGQGNEKLFF. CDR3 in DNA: TGTGCCAGCAGCCCGGGACAGGGTAATGAAAAACTGTTTTTT.